The 13 T cell receptor beta chains below were found in one sample sequenced in a study of OX40 agonist ivuxolimab in advanced cancers. Here immunoSEQ multiplex PCR was the method, and the copy in TCRdb shows in-frame clones only, minus some. The sample consists of 17,000 or so clones, around 77% of them appearing once. Here the sequenced sample was CD4+ or CD8+ T cells sorted from blood, taken in a trial of the OX40 agonist ivuxolimab. The receptors derive from an adult with an advanced solid tumor such as melanoma, head and neck, liver or kidney cancer.

The chain employs TRBV7-8 and TRBJ1-1; TRBD1 matches at 7 bases. V lost 6 bases and J lost 0; bases outside the gene matches: 1. CDR1 is SGHVS and CDR2 is FQNEAQ in the germline V gene. The CDR3 is made up of 13 amino acids. CDR3 DNA sequence: TGTGCCAGCAGGGACAGGATGAACACTGAAGCTTTCTTT. This encodes CASRDRMNTEAFF.

V gene TRBV29-1 combines with J gene TRBJ1-4, with D tentatively TRBD1 (5 bases). Germline values: CDR1 SQVTM, CDR2 ANQGSEA. This CDR3 region has 13 residues. Trimming removed 4 bases from V and 7 bases from J, with 13 bases in between. This CDR3 is CSVVGRGTEKLFF. CDR3 DNA: TGCAGCGTTGTGGGACGAGGGACTGAAAAACTGTTTTTT.

The V and J genes are TRBV4-1 and TRBJ1-1; D unclear. The V end lost 0 bases, the J end lost 8 bases, and 10 bases lay between the germline ends. CDR3 length: 13 residues. Germline V gene data show CDR1 as MGHRA and CDR2 as YSYEKL. This CDR3 is CASSQEVLNEAFF. The CDR3 DNA reads as TGCGCCAGCAGCCAAGAAGTCCTGAACGAAGCTTTCTTT.

By share, this clone counts as medium-sized. This chain uses TRBV2 with TRBJ2-7; 7 nucleotides align to TRBD2. The germline CDR1 and CDR2 sequences are SNHLY and FYNNEI. The CDR3 is 15 amino acids. The ends lost 6 bases at V and 2 bases at J; junction bases unmatched: 10. The CDR3 spells CASRTSPTSPYEQYF. The DNA of the CDR3 is TGTGCCAGCAGGACTAGCCCCACCTCTCCCTACGAGCAGTACTTC.

The CDR3 protein is CASSRAADQPQHF. The CDR3 nucleotides read TGCGCCAGCAGCAGGGCAGCTGATCAGCCCCAGCATTTT. This chain links TRBV4-1 with TRBJ1-5; D remains unclear. The CDR3 extends over 13 amino acids. Trimming cost V 5 bases and J 5 bases, with 10 bases left between them. Germline lookup yields CDR1 MGHRA and CDR2 YSYEKL.

CDR3 sequence: CASSQEDLNKISYNSPLHF. The CDR3 DNA reads TGCGCCAGCAGCCAAGAGGACTTGAACAAGATCTCCTATAATTCACCCCTCCACTTT. The V call is TRBV4-1, the J call TRBJ1-6, with D uncertain. Trimming took 0 bases from V and 0 from J, leaving 15 bases between them. Germline V gene data show CDR1 as MGHRA and CDR2 as YSYEKL. The length of the CDR3 is 19 residues.

DNA for the CDR3: TGTGCCAGCAGTGACTCGACCGAGGGCGCCGGGGAGCTGTTTTTT. Its protein product is CASSDSTEGAGELFF. This chain joins TRBV6-4 and TRBJ2-2; a possible D gene is TRBD2 (5 bases). This CDR3 is 15 amino acids long. With 0 bases removed from V and 6 bases from J, the gap between germline ends came to 11 bases. Germline V gene sequence: CDR1 MRHNA, CDR2 SNTAGT.

This clone was detected only once. The chain uses TRBV7-8 and TRBJ1-2, with 10 bases fitting TRBD1. With V trimmed by 1 base and J by 4 bases, 9 bases remained unmatched. The germline V gene has CDR1 SGHVS and CDR2 FQNEAQ. This CDR3 spans 17 amino acids. The CDR3: CASSLDPLTGGSYGYTF. CDR3 in DNA: TGTGCCAGCAGCTTAGACCCCCTGACAGGGGGCAGCTATGGCTACACCTTC.

Only one count was recorded for this clone. The J gene is TRBJ2-7, the V gene TRBV30, with D possibly TRBD2 on 6 matching bases. The length of the CDR3 is 11 residues. Germline CDR1 and CDR2: GTSNPN and SVGIG (reference sequence). The germline V and J ends were trimmed by 7 bases and 4 bases, with 11 bases remaining between them. The CDR3 reads CASTEGYEQYF. The CDR3 region has the DNA TGTGCCTCTACGGAGGGGTACGAGCAGTACTTC.

The chain combines TRBV28 with TRBJ1-3, with D possibly being TRBD1 (5 bases). Germline CDR1 reads MDHEN; CDR2 reads SYDVKM. The CDR3 runs to 15 residues. V was cut by 5 bases and J by 0 bases, with 11 bases left in between. The CDR3, as DNA: TGTGCCAGCAGTGCGACAGCCCGCTCTGGAAACACCATATATTTT. Protein sequence: CASSATARSGNTIYF.

The chain carries TRBV13 and TRBJ2-1, with D hard to call. The CDR3 loop spans 15 amino acids. V was clipped by 5 bases and J by 4 bases, with 15 bases between them. Germline CDR1 is PRHDT and CDR2 is FYEKMQ (reference sequence). The DNA of the CDR3 is TGTGCCAGCAGCATACAAGGACCCCCATACAATGAGCAGTTCTTC. This sequence encodes CASSIQGPPYNEQFF.

The chain is built from TRBV5-1 and TRBJ2-7; D is uncertain. The CDR3 is 13 residues long. V gave up 4 bases and J gave up 1 base, with 9 bases separating them. CDR1 and CDR2 (germline): SGHRS, YFSETQ. This CDR3 reads CASSPPGSYEQYF. DNA of the CDR3: TGCGCCAGCAGCCCGCCCGGATCCTACGAGCAGTACTTC.

The chain links TRBV30 to TRBJ1-3, with 8 positions matching TRBD1. The CDR3 is made up of 11 amino acids. V was pared by 8 bases and J by 7 bases, with 4 bases of the junction left unmatched. Looked up from germline, CDR1 is GTSNPN and CDR2 is SVGIG (reference sequence). CDR3 nucleotide sequence: TGTGCCCGTAGACAGGGGAACACCATATATTTT. Its protein is CARRQGNTIYF.